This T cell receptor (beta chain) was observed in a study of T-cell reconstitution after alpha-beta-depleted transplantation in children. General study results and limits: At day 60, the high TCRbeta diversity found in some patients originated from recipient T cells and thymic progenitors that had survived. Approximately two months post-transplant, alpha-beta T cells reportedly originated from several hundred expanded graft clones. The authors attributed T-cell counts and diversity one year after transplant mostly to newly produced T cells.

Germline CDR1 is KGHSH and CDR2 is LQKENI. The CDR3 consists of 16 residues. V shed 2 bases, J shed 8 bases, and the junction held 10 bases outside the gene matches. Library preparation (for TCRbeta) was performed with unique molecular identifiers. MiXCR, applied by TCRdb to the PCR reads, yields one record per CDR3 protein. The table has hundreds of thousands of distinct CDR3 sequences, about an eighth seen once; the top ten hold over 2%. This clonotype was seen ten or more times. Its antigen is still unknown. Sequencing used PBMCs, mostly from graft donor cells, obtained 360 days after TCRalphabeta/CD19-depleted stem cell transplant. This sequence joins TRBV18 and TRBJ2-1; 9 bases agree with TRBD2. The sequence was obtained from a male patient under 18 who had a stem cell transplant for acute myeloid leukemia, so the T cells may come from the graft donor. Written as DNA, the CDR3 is TGTGCCAGCTCACCAAGTAGGCGGGGGGGTAGAGATGAGCAGTTCTTC. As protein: CASSPSRRGGRDEQFF.